This T cell receptor (beta chain) was sequenced for a study of T cells in Graves' hyperthyroidism and ophthalmopathy. Germline loops: CDR1 GTSNPN, CDR2 SVGIG (reference sequence). The CDR3 sequence is 16 residues long. The V gene end was trimmed by 4 bases and the J gene end by 7 bases; junction bases not matched to a gene: 18. The sample holds a few counts of this clonotype. TCR beta CDR3 regions were amplified from RNA. The HTBI primer set served for first-round RT-PCR of the TCR CDR3. TCRdb re-analysed the multiplex PCR reads in MiXCR, keeping a single row per CDR3 protein. Of around 350,000 distinct CDR3 sequences in the sample, roughly 17% were seen once.

This TCR was sampled from a woman aged 25 to 39 with Graves' hyperthyroidism that later progressed to Graves' ophthalmopathy. This chain joins TRBV30 and TRBJ2-7; 8 bases align to TRBD2. The source material was blood. CDR3 loop: CAWNLREAWGLREQYF. In nucleotides, the CDR3 is TGTGCCTGGAATTTGCGGGAGGCCTGGGGATTGAGAGAGCAGTACTTC.